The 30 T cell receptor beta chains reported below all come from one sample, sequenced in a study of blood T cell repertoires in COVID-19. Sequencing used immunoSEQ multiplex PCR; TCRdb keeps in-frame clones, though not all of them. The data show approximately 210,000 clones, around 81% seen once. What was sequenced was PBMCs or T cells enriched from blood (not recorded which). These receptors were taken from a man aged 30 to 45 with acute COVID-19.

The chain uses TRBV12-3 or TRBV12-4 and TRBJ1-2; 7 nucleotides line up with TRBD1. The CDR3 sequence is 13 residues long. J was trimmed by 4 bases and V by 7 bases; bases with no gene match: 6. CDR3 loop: CASNPGGSYGYTF. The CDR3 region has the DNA TGTGCCAGCAACCCAGGGGGGTCCTATGGCTACACCTTC.

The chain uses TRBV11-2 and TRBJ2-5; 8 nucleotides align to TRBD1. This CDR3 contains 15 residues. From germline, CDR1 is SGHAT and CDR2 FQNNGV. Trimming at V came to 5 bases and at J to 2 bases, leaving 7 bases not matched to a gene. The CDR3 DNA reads TGTGCCAGCAGCGGACAGGGCAGGGCTCAAGAGACCCAGTACTTC. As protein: CASSGQGRAQETQYF.

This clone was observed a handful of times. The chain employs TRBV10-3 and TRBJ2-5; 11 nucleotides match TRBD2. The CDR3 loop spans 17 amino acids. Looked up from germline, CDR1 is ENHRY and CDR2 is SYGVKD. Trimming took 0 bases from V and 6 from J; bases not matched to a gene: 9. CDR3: CAISESIAGGELKTQYF. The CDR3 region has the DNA TGTGCCATCAGTGAGTCGATAGCGGGGGGGGAATTGAAGACCCAGTACTTC.

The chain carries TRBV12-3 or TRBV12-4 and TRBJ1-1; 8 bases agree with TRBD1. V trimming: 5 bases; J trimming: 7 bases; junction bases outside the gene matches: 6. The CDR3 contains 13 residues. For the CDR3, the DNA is TGTGCCAGCAGTCCCCAGGGGGCAGGTGAAGCTTTCTTT. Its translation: CASSPQGAGEAFF.

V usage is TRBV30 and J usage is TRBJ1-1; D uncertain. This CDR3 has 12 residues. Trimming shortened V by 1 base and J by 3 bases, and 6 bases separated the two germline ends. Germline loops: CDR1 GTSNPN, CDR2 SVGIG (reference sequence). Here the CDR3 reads CAWSALHTEAFF. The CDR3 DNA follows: TGTGCCTGGAGTGCCCTTCACACTGAAGCTTTCTTT.

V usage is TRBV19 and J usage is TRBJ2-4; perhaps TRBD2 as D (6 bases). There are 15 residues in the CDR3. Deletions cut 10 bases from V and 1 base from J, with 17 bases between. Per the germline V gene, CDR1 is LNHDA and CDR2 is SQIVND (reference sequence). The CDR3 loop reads CATTGEWDAKNIQYF. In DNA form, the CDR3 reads TGTGCCACCACGGGGGAGTGGGACGCCAAAAACATTCAGTACTTC.

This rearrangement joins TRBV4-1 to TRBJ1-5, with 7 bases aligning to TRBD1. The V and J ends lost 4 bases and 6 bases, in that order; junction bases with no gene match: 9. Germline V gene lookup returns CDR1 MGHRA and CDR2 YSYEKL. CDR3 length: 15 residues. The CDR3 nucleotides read TGCGCCAGCAGCCGAGAGACAGGGATCGGTCAGCCCCAGCATTTT. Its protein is CASSRETGIGQPQHF.

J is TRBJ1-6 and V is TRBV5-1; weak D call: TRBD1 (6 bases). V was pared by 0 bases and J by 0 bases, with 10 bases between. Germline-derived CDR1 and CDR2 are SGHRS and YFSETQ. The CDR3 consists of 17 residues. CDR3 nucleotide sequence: TGCGCCAGCAGCTTGGCTCAGGGGAGCTCCTATAATTCACCCCTCCACTTT. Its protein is CASSLAQGSSYNSPLHF.

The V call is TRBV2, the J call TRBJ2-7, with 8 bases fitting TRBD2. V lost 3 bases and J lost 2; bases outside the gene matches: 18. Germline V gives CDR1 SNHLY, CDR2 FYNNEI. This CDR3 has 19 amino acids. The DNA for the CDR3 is TGTGCCAGCAGTGAGGGAGGCGGGGGGCTCGGGTTCGCCCCCTACGAGCAGTACTTC. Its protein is CASSEGGGGLGFAPYEQYF.

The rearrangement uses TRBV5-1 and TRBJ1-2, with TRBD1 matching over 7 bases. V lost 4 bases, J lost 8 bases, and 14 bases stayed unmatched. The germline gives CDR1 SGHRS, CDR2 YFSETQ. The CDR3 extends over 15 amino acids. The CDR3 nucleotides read TGCGCCAGCAGCCCGGGCGGCGACAGGGTGGAAGGCTACACCTTC. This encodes CASSPGGDRVEGYTF. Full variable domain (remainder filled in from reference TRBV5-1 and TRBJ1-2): KAGVTQTPRYLIKTRGQQVTLSCSPISGHRSVSWYQQTPGQGLQFLFEYFSETQRNKGNFPGRFSGRQFSNSRSEMNVSTLELGDSALYLCASSPGGDRVEGYTFGSGTRLTVV.

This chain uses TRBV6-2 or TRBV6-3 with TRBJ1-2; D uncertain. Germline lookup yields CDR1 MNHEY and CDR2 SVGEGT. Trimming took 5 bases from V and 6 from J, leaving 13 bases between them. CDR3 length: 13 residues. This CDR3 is CASSGAVGNGYTF. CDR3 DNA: TGTGCCAGCAGTGGAGCCGTTGGTAATGGCTACACCTTC.

The CDR3 DNA follows: TGTGCCAGTAGTATCCGGGACATCAAAACAGATACGCAGTATTTT. This translates into CASSIRDIKTDTQYF. J is TRBJ2-3 and V is TRBV19, with D perhaps matching TRBD1 (6 bases). The germline CDR1 and CDR2 sequences are LNHDA and SQIVND (reference sequence). The CDR3 is made up of 15 amino acids. Trimming pared 3 bases from V and 3 bases from J, leaving 13 bases between. Drawing the rest from reference TRBV19 and TRBJ2-3, the complete variable domain is DGGITQSPKYLFRKEGQNVTLSCEQNLNHDAMYWYRQDPGQGLRLIYYSQIVNDFQKGDIAEGYSVSREKKESFPLTVTSAQKNPTAFYLCASSIRDIKTDTQYFGPGTRLTVL.

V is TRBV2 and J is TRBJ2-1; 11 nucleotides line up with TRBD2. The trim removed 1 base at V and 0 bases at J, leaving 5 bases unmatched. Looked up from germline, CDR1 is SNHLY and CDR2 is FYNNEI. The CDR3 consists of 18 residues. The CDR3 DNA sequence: TGTGCCAGCAGTGAAGGTCTAGCGGGGGGTAGCTCCTACAATGAGCAGTTCTTC. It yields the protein CASSEGLAGGSSYNEQFF.

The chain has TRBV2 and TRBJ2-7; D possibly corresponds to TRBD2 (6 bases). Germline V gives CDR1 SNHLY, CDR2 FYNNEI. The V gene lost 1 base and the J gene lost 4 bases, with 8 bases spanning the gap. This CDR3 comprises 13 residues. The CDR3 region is CASSEVRGYEQYF. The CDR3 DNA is TGTGCCAGCAGTGAAGTGCGGGGATACGAGCAGTACTTC.

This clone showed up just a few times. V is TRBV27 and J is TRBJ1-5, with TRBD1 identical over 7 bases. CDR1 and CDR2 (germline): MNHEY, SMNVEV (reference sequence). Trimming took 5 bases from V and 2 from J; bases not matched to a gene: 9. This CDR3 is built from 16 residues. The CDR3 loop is CASSPQTGVGNQPQHF. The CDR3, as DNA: TGTGCCAGCAGTCCCCAAACAGGGGTTGGCAATCAGCCCCAGCATTTT.

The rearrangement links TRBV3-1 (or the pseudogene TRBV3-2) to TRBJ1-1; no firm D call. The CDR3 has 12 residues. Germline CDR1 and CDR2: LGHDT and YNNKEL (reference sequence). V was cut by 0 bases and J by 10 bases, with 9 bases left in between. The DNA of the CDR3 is TGTGCCAGCAGCCAAGAGTCAGGTGCAGCTTTCTTT. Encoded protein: CASSQESGAAFF.

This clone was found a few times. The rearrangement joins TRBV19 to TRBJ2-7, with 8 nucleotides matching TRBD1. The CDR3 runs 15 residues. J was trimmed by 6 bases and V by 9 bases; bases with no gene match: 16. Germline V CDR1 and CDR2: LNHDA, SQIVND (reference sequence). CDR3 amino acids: CASRDRFFSRGEQYF. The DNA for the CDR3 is TGTGCCAGCAGGGACAGGTTTTTCTCCAGGGGCGAGCAGTACTTC.

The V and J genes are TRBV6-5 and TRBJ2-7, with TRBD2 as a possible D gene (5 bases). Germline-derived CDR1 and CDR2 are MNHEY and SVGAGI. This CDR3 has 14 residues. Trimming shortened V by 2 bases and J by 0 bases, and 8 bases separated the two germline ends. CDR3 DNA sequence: TGTGCCAGCAGTTACAAAGGGAGCTCCTACGAGCAGTACTTC. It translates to CASSYKGSSYEQYF.

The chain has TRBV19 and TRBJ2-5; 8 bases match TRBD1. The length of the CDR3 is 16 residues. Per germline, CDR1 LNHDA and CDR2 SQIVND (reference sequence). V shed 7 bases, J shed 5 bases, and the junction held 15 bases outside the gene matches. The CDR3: CASTPSSGGAGETQYF. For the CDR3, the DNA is TGTGCCAGTACCCCGTCTTCAGGGGGCGCCGGGGAGACCCAGTACTTC. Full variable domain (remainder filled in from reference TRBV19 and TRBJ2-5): DGGITQSPKYLFRKEGQNVTLSCEQNLNHDAMYWYRQDPGQGLRLIYYSQIVNDFQKGDIAEGYSVSREKKESFPLTVTSAQKNPTAFYLCASTPSSGGAGETQYFGPGTRLLVL.

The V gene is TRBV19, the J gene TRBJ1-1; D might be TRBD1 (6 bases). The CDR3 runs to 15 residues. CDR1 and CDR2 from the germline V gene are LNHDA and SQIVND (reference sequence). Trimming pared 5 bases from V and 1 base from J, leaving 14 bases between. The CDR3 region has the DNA TGTGCCAGTAGTGTTAACAGGGCCCCGAACACTGAAGCTTTCTTT. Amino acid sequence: CASSVNRAPNTEAFF.

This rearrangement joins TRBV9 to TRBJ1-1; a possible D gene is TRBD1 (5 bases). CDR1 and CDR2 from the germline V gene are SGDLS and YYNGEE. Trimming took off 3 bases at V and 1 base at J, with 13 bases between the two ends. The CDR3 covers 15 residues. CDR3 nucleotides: TGTGCCAGCAGCGACCCCCAGCAGGGGAACACTGAAGCTTTCTTT. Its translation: CASSDPQQGNTEAFF.

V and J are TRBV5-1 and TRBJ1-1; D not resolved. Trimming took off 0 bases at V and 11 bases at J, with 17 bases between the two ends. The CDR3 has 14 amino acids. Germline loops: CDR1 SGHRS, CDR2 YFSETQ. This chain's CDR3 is CASSLDPTSESAFF. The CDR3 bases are TGCGCCAGCAGCTTGGATCCTACAAGCGAGTCGGCTTTCTTT.

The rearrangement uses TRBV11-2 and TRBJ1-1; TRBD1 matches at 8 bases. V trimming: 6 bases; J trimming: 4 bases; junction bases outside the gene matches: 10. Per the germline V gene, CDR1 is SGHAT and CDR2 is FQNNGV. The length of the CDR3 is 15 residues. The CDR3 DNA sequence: TGTGCCAGCAGTCCGCAGGGGGCCAGGGGCACTGAAGCTTTCTTT. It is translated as CASSPQGARGTEAFF.

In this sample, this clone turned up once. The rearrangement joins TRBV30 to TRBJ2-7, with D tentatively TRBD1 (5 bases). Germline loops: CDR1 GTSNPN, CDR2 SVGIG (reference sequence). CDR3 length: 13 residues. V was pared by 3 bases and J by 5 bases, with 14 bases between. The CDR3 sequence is CAWRWSRAHEQYF. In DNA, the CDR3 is TGTGCCTGGAGGTGGAGCAGGGCCCACGAGCAGTACTTC.

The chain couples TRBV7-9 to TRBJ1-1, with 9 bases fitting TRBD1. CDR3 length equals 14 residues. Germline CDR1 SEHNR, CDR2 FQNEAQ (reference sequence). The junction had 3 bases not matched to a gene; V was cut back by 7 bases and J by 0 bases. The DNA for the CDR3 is TGTGCCAGCACTACAGGGGGCCTGAACACTGAAGCTTTCTTT. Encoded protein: CASTTGGLNTEAFF. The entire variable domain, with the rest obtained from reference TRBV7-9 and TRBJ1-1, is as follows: DTGVSQNPRHKITKRGQNVTFRCDPISEHNRLYWYRQTLGQGPEFLTYFQNEAQLEKSRLLSDRFSAERPKGSFSTLEIQRTEQGDSAMYLCASTTGGLNTEAFFGQGTRLTVV.

The CDR3 DNA reads TGCAGCGCAGGACGGGGGGGACACGAGCAGTACTTC. This translates into CSAGRGGHEQYF. V and J are TRBV29-1 and TRBJ2-7; 8 bases align to TRBD2. CDR1 is SQVTM and CDR2 is ANQGSEA in the germline V gene. The CDR3 consists of 12 residues. The V gene end was trimmed by 7 bases and the J gene end by 5 bases; junction bases not matched to a gene: 7.

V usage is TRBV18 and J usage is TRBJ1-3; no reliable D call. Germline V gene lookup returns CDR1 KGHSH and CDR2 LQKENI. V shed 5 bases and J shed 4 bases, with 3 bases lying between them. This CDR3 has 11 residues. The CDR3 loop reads CASSEGNTIYF. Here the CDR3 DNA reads TGTGCCAGCTCAGAGGGAAACACCATATATTTT.

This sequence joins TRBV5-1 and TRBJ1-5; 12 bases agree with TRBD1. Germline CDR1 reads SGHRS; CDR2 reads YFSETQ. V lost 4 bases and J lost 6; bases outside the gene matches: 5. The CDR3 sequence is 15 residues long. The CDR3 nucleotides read TGCGCCAGCAGCCTGGGACAGGGGGCCATTCAGCCCCAGCATTTT. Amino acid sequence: CASSLGQGAIQPQHF.

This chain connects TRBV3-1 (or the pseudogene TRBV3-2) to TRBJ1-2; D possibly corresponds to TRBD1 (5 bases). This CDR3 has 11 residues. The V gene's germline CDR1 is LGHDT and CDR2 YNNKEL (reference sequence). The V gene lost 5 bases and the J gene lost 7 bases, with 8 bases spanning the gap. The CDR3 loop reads CASSSRGGYTF. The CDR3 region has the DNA TGTGCCAGCAGCTCAAGGGGTGGCTACACCTTC.

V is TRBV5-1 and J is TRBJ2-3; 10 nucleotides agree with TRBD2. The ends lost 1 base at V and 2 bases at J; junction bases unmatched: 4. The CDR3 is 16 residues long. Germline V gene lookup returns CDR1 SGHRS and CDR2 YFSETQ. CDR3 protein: CASSLTSGEYTDTQYF. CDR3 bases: TGCGCCAGCAGCTTGACTAGCGGGGAGTACACAGATACGCAGTATTTT.